This is a list of T cell receptor beta chains from one sample in a study of CD8 T cells in ankylosing spondylitis. One entry per CDR3 protein results from TCRdb running MiXCR on the 5' RACE reads. The profile shows some 70,000 distinct CDR3 sequences, roughly 5% of them singletons. The sample was blood, either unsorted or a sorted T cell fraction (not recorded which). All receptors come from a male donor with ankylosing spondylitis or in good health (not recorded which). The CDR3 runs from the conserved cysteine through the conserved F or W. Fields, in order: V gene, D gene, clone size, CDR3 protein. D genes are given only for firm matches. Clone size reads once, few, many, or a class if the clone is expanded.

TRBV11-1 | TRBD1 | few | CASSSTYPSRDREVQETQYF
TRBV7-3 | TRBD1 | many | CASSSTGDDEAFF
TRBV7-9 | TRBD1 | many | CASSPRDREFYEQYF
TRBV5-8 | - | many | CASSLPQLLISGANVLTF
TRBV18 | TRBD1 | many | CASSPGTGSDTQYF
TRBV7-2 | - | many | CASLGVRRGLNTEAFF
TRBV5-1 | TRBD2 | many | CATRLAGARDTQYF
TRBV12-3/TRBV12-4 | - | many | CASSLVGTGELFF
TRBV12-3/TRBV12-4 | - | many | CASRRATEAFF
TRBV6-1 | - | many | CASSDFYIRGDTGELFF
TRBV29-1 | - | many | CSVAGVDSSYEQYF
TRBV28 | - | many | CASSFGRNEKLFF
TRBV2 | - | many | CASTHLEDYGYTF
TRBV7-8 | - | many | CASDREGEGGYTF
TRBV2 | - | many | CARTYGNEQFF
TRBV20-1 | TRBD2 | many | CSASDSGGAEETQYF
TRBV7-3 | - | few | CASSPLSYNEQFF